Following are 31 T cell receptor beta chains from one sample sequenced in a study of response to subunit inactivated influenza vaccine. Each CDR3 protein gets one entry after TCRdb re-called the RT-PCR reads with MiXCR. This sample has fewer than 650,000 distinct CDR3 sequences; 13% occur once, and the top ten carry about an eighth. Material: PBMCs from blood, obtained roughly 6 weeks after vaccination. The receptors originated from a man over 45 who received an inactivated influenza vaccine.

The chain links TRBV27 to TRBJ2-1, with 7 bases matching TRBD2. The CDR3 has 15 amino acids. Germline CDR1 reads MNHEY; CDR2 reads SMNVEV (reference sequence). Trimming removed 5 bases from V and 7 bases from J; junction bases left unmatched: 11. The CDR3 nucleotides read TGTGCCAGCAGTCCCCGACGCGGGAGTAGGAATGAGCAGTTCTTC. Translated, it gives CASSPRRGSRNEQFF.

This clonotype was picked up a small number of times. The chain recombines TRBV6-1 with TRBJ2-1, with a possible D match to TRBD2 (6 bases). V shed 5 bases and J shed 7 bases, with 12 bases lying between them. The germline V gene encodes CDR1 MNHNS and CDR2 SASEGT. The CDR3 loop spans 13 amino acids. The CDR3 DNA sequence: TGTGCCAGCAGTCAAGGAGGGGTGAATGAGCAGTTCTTC. Translation gives CASSQGGVNEQFF.

The V call is TRBV6-5, the J call TRBJ1-2; possibly TRBD1 for D (5 bases). The germline gives CDR1 MNHEY, CDR2 SVGAGI. Trimming left V 0 bases short and J 1 base short, with 15 bases between. The CDR3 contains 17 residues. DNA for the CDR3: TGTGCCAGCAGTTACTCTGCGACAGCCGACTTTAACTATGGCTACACCTTC. This gives the protein CASSYSATADFNYGYTF.

This clonotype has ten or more counts. The rearrangement joins TRBV20-1 to TRBJ2-7; 9 bases are shared with TRBD2. Trimming cost V 3 bases and J 6 bases; bases outside gene matches: 12. Germline V gene sequence: CDR1 DFQATT, CDR2 SNEGSKA (reference sequence). This CDR3 is 15 amino acids long. The CDR3 DNA reads TGCAGTGCTAGGCCTGGCGCGGGAGGGCCCCTCGAGCAGTACTTC. This encodes CSARPGAGGPLEQYF.

This chain uses TRBV27 with TRBJ1-1, with D hard to call. The CDR3 contains 14 residues. V gave up 8 bases and J gave up 6 bases, with 19 bases separating them. In germline, CDR1 is MNHEY, CDR2 SMNVEV (reference sequence). The CDR3 DNA is TGTGCCAGCTCTCCCGGACCGGGAAGCCCTGAAGCTTTCTTT. This translates into CASSPGPGSPEAFF.

This clonotype was seen a handful of times. The chain employs TRBV4-1 and TRBJ2-2; D unresolved. Per germline, CDR1 MGHRA and CDR2 YSYEKL. This CDR3 region has 17 residues. V was pared by 1 base and J by 2 bases, with 14 bases between. CDR3 residues: CASSQGWPAGNTGELFF. The CDR3 DNA reads TGCGCCAGCAGCCAAGGCTGGCCTGCAGGAAACACCGGGGAGCTGTTTTTT.

This clonotype was seen ten or more times. The CDR3, as DNA: TGTGCCAGCAGTTCCGGGACAGGGAATGAAAAACTGTTTTTT. Translated, it gives CASSSGTGNEKLFF. V usage is TRBV12-3 or TRBV12-4 and J usage is TRBJ1-4, with TRBD1 matching 9 bases. V shed 4 bases, J shed 5 bases, and the junction held 2 bases outside the gene matches. The CDR3 consists of 14 residues.

This clonotype appeared many times. The chain has TRBV5-1 and TRBJ2-3; tentatively, D is TRBD2 (6 bases). CDR3 length equals 16 residues. The V end lost 1 base, the J end lost 1 base, and 13 bases lay between the germline ends. Germline values: CDR1 SGHRS, CDR2 YFSETQ. CDR3 coding DNA: TGCGCCAGCAGCTTGTTAGGCGGGGCCGGCACAGATACGCAGTATTTT. This codes for CASSLLGGAGTDTQYF. Full variable domain (missing parts from reference TRBV5-1 and TRBJ2-3): KAGVTQTPRYLIKTRGQQVTLSCSPISGHRSVSWYQQTPGQGLQFLFEYFSETQRNKGNFPGRFSGRQFSNSRSEMNVSTLELGDSALYLCASSLLGGAGTDTQYFGPGTRLTVL.

This clonotype was counted ten times or more. This chain connects TRBV7-9 to TRBJ1-3, with D unclear. This CDR3 has 14 amino acids. V dropped 1 base and J dropped 4 bases, with 8 bases sitting between them. Germline values: CDR1 SEHNR, CDR2 FQNEAQ (reference sequence). CDR3 loop: CASSLVSPGNTIYF. The DNA of the CDR3 is TGTGCCAGCAGCTTAGTATCCCCAGGAAACACCATATATTTT.

This clonotype was counted at least ten times. The J gene is TRBJ2-1, the V gene TRBV15, with 8 bases identical to TRBD2. The CDR3 spans 15 residues. V lost 0 bases to trimming and J lost 9 bases; unmatched junction nucleotides: 7. Germline values: CDR1 LNHNV, CDR2 YYDKDF (reference sequence). CDR3 residues: CATSRDQTSGREQFF. CDR3 nucleotides: TGTGCCACCAGCAGAGATCAAACTAGCGGTCGTGAGCAGTTCTTC.

In its sample, this clonotype was seen a few times. The CDR3 loop is CASSVDPTGGYTF. The CDR3 DNA follows: TGTGCCAGCAGCGTAGACCCGACGGGAGGCTACACCTTC. The chain combines TRBV9 with TRBJ1-2, with D hard to call. Trimming cost V 0 bases and J 8 bases, with 11 bases left between them. This CDR3 contains 13 residues. The germline CDR1 and CDR2 sequences are SGDLS and YYNGEE.

This clonotype was detected ten times or more. V and J are TRBV7-2 and TRBJ1-5; tentative D call: TRBD1 (5 bases). In germline, CDR1 is SGHTA, CDR2 FQGNSA. V lost 6 bases and J lost 2, with 11 bases in between. CDR3 length: 14 amino acids. The CDR3 DNA follows: TGTGCCAGCAGGCAGGGAGATCGCAATCAGCCCCAGCATTTT. Translated, it gives CASRQGDRNQPQHF.

V gene TRBV6-5 combines with J gene TRBJ2-3; tentative D call: TRBD1 (6 bases). The length of the CDR3 is 17 residues. Trimming shortened V by 4 bases and J by 3 bases, and 20 bases separated the two germline ends. CDR1 is MNHEY, CDR2 SVGAGI, per germline. The CDR3 DNA reads as TGTGCCAGCAGTTTACAGGCCGGGACACCTAGGACAGATACGCAGTATTTT. Amino acid sequence: CASSLQAGTPRTDTQYF.

CDR3 sequence reads: CSASREVASETQYF. The CDR3 DNA reads TGCAGTGCAAGCCGGGAGGTAGCTTCTGAGACCCAGTACTTC. The rearrangement joins TRBV20-1 to TRBJ2-5; 7 bases align to TRBD2. CDR3 length: 14 amino acids. J gave up 5 bases and V 6 bases, and 12 bases lay outside the gene matches. Germline V gives CDR1 DFQATT, CDR2 SNEGSKA (reference sequence).

This clonotype came up a few times. The chain employs TRBV6-1 and TRBJ2-5, with 9 bases matching TRBD1. CDR1 is MNHNS and CDR2 is SASEGT in the germline V gene. There are 15 residues in the CDR3. V was pared by 5 bases and J by 3 bases, with 7 bases of the junction left unmatched. CDR3 amino acids: CASSQEGQGKETQYF. The CDR3 region has the DNA TGTGCCAGCAGTCAAGAGGGACAGGGCAAAGAGACCCAGTACTTC.

This clonotype was found a few times. The V and J genes are TRBV18 and TRBJ2-7, with 7 nucleotides matching TRBD1. Germline CDR1 reads KGHSH; CDR2 reads LQKENI. V gave up 2 bases and J gave up 6 bases; unmatched junction bases: 16. This CDR3 is built from 17 residues. Here the CDR3 DNA reads TGTGCCAGCTCACCAACGCCCGCAGGGGGTCCCTCTCGCGAGCAGTACTTC. Residues: CASSPTPAGGPSREQYF.

This chain connects TRBV12-3 or TRBV12-4 to TRBJ2-5; weak D call: TRBD2 (6 bases). The CDR3 sequence is 14 residues long. V was pared by 5 bases and J by 4 bases, with 14 bases between. This CDR3 reads CASSIRPGGETQYF. In DNA, the CDR3 is TGTGCCAGCAGTATCAGACCCGGGGGAGAGACCCAGTACTTC.

This clonotype was found a few times. V and J are TRBV7-6 and TRBJ1-5; D remains ambiguous. This CDR3 spans 14 amino acids. Germline V gives CDR1 SGHVS, CDR2 FNYEAQ. The V gene lost 6 bases and the J gene lost 15 bases, with 24 bases spanning the gap. The CDR3 here is CASSPRPLDGLWHF. DNA for the CDR3: TGTGCCAGCAGTCCTCGCCCTTTGGACGGACTTTGGCATTTT.

This clonotype was found many times. This chain uses TRBV20-1 with TRBJ2-7, with 7 nucleotides matching TRBD1. Germline V gene lookup returns CDR1 DFQATT and CDR2 SNEGSKA (reference sequence). The junction had 4 bases not matched to a gene; V was cut back by 3 bases and J by 2 bases. The CDR3 has 13 amino acids. The CDR3 coding sequence is TGCAGTGCTAGCAGGGGGTTAACCTACGAGCAGTACTTC. Protein: CSASRGLTYEQYF.

The chain uses TRBV20-1 and TRBJ2-5, with 7 bases lining up with TRBD1. Germline V CDR1 and CDR2: DFQATT, SNEGSKA (reference sequence). This CDR3 contains 15 residues. CDR3 nucleotides: TGCAGCACCTCATCACCGACAGGGTCCCAAGAGACCCAGTACTTC. Its protein is CSTSSPTGSQETQYF.

This clonotype was seen many times. The rearrangement uses TRBV6-1 and TRBJ1-4, with D uncertain. The germline V gene encodes CDR1 MNHNS and CDR2 SASEGT. The ends were cut back, 9 bases at V and 8 bases at J, with 19 bases in the middle. This CDR3 is 14 amino acids long. CDR3 nucleotides: TGTGCCAGTGACCGACCCGCCTTCCCCGAAAAACTGTTTTTT. The encoded protein is CASDRPAFPEKLFF.

This clonotype was seen a few times. This chain joins TRBV5-1 and TRBJ2-3; D is unresolved. This CDR3 is built from 14 residues. Germline V gives CDR1 SGHRS, CDR2 YFSETQ. The ends were cut back, 2 bases at V and 2 bases at J, with 9 bases in the middle. The chain's CDR3 is CASSFNGATDTQYF. The CDR3 region has the DNA TGCGCCAGCAGCTTTAATGGAGCCACAGATACGCAGTATTTT.

This clonotype has ten or more counts. The chain joins TRBV12-3 or TRBV12-4 to TRBJ1-3, with D maybe TRBD1 (5 bases). V dropped 6 bases and J dropped 0 bases, with 6 bases sitting between them. The CDR3 spans 13 residues. The CDR3 sequence: CASRDSSGNTIYF. CDR3 bases: TGTGCCAGCAGAGACAGCTCTGGAAACACCATATATTTT.

This chain joins TRBV7-2 and TRBJ2-1, with TRBD2 identical over 9 bases. This CDR3 region has 15 residues. The germline V gene has CDR1 SGHTA and CDR2 FQGNSA. After removal of 6 bases from V and 3 bases from J, the junction contained 6 bases not matched to a gene. CDR3 region: CASRFGSGGYNEQFF. The CDR3 DNA reads as TGTGCCAGCAGGTTTGGTAGCGGGGGCTACAATGAGCAGTTCTTC.

This clonotype was counted ten times or more. The chain combines TRBV6-2 or TRBV6-3 with TRBJ1-2; 9 bases are a match to TRBD1. V dropped 10 bases and J dropped 11; count of bases not matched to a gene: 14. From germline, CDR1 is MNHEY and CDR2 SVGEGT. The CDR3 contains 13 residues. The CDR3, as DNA: TGTGCCATCTTATCTACCGGGACAGGGCGTTACACCTTC. Translating it yields CAILSTGTGRYTF.

This clonotype was found once. The V gene is TRBV28, the J gene TRBJ2-5; no clear D. The V end lost 5 bases, the J end lost 2 bases, and 15 bases lay between the germline ends. Germline V gene sequence: CDR1 MDHEN, CDR2 SYDVKM. The CDR3 spans 15 residues. Here the CDR3 DNA reads TGTGCCAGCAGTCCCCGTGTCCGTTTACAAGAGACCCAGTACTTC. Translation gives CASSPRVRLQETQYF.

This clonotype was seen at least ten times. The chain carries TRBV9 and TRBJ2-5, with D possibly matching TRBD2 (6 bases). CDR3 size: 14 residues. Germline CDR1 and CDR2: SGDLS and YYNGEE. With 0 bases removed from V and 1 base from J, the gap between germline ends came to 7 bases. The CDR3 protein is CASSVAGVQETQYF. DNA for the CDR3: TGTGCCAGCAGCGTAGCGGGAGTCCAAGAGACCCAGTACTTC. The full variable domain, with the rest looked up from reference TRBV9 and TRBJ2-5, is DSGVTQTPKHLITATGQRVTLRCSPRSGDLSVYWYQQSLDQGLQFLIQYYNGEERAKGNILERFSAQQFPDLHSELNLSSLELGDSALYFCASSVAGVQETQYFGPGTRLLVL.

This clonotype was recorded at least ten times. The chain joins TRBV10-2 to TRBJ2-2; 8 bases are a match to TRBD2. With 4 bases clipped from V and 0 bases from J, the junction kept 4 bases outside the gene matches. CDR1 WSHSY and CDR2 SAAADI come from the germline V gene. The CDR3 extends over 16 amino acids. The CDR3 loop reads CASSGSGGANTGELFF. The CDR3 nucleotides are TGCGCCAGCAGTGGGAGCGGGGGTGCGAACACCGGGGAGCTGTTTTTT.

This clonotype was recorded at least ten times. This chain connects TRBV20-1 to TRBJ2-7, with D possibly called TRBD1 or TRBD2 (5 bases each). V lost 5 bases, J lost 4 bases, and 12 bases lay in between. The CDR3 loop spans 12 amino acids. CDR1 and CDR2 from the germline V gene are DFQATT and SNEGSKA (reference sequence). In DNA, the CDR3 is TGCAGTGCTCGCCATGAGGGGTACGAGCAGTACTTC. Translated, it gives CSARHEGYEQYF.

This clonotype was detected a few times. The V gene is TRBV20-1, the J gene TRBJ1-2, with TRBD1 matching over 8 bases. Germline V gene data show CDR1 as DFQATT and CDR2 as SNEGSKA (reference sequence). This CDR3 contains 18 residues. J gave up 0 bases and V 1 base, and 13 bases lay outside the gene matches. The CDR3 DNA reads as TGCAGTGCTAGAGTTTATGGACAGGGTGGAAAAGCTAACTATGGCTACACCTTC. It specifies CSARVYGQGGKANYGYTF.

This clonotype occurred a few times. The V gene is TRBV20-1, the J gene TRBJ1-5; no reliable D call. Trimming left V 3 bases short and J 1 base short, with 10 bases between. CDR1 is DFQATT, CDR2 SNEGSKA, per germline (reference sequence). CDR3 size: 14 residues. For the CDR3, the DNA is TGCAGTGCTAGGGTAGACACCAGCAATCAGCCCCAGCATTTT. It specifies CSARVDTSNQPQHF.